Here is one T cell receptor beta chain with its context. The antigen is not known. The CDR3 totals 16 residues. From germline, CDR1 is LNHDA and CDR2 SQIVND (reference sequence). The V and J ends lost 3 bases and 3 bases, in that order; junction bases with no gene match: 10. The sample is drawn from a study of shared clonotypes between healthy human individuals. Here immunoSEQ multiplex PCR was the method, and the copy in TCRdb shows in-frame clones only, minus some. This table has some 700,000 clones, roughly 87% appearing once. Study-wide results and limits: The sole specimen, blood, was sampled, and tissue repertoires likely differ. Four donors had 4% to 6.5% of their naive CD4 clonotypes in common.

To make CD8 memory, CD45RO+ cells were put together with CCR7-negative CD45RA+ TemRA cells. Source material: memory CD8+ T cells from PBMCs. Regarding subset: CD45RO+ cells pooled with CCR7-negative TemRA cells. The V call is TRBV19, the J call TRBJ2-7, with 8 bases lining up with TRBD2. This receptor was identified in a man between 18 and 29 years old in good health. Some clones in this sample may be carry-over from other donors' samples. The CDR3: CASSILSPGGFYEQYF. The CDR3 region has the DNA TGTGCCAGTAGTATTCTCTCACCGGGAGGGTTCTACGAGCAGTACTTC.